The 22 T cell receptor beta chains below come from one sample, sequenced in a study of blood T cell repertoires in COVID-19. TCRdb's table, derived via immunoSEQ multiplex PCR, lists solely in-frame clones and lacks some. The sample yields around 150,000 clones, around 80% seen once. The sequencing input was peripheral blood. The receptors stem from a woman older than 75 with acute or convalescent COVID-19.

The gene calls are TRBV19 and TRBJ1-1; possibly TRBD1 for D (5 bases). The CDR3 sequence is 15 residues long. Trimming shortened V by 1 base and J by 0 bases, and 9 bases separated the two germline ends. The germline V gene has CDR1 LNHDA and CDR2 SQIVND (reference sequence). CDR3 DNA sequence: TGTGCCAGTAGTATAGGGGGGGTAATGAACACTGAAGCTTTCTTT. Translating gives CASSIGGVMNTEAFF.

This chain connects TRBV9 to TRBJ2-1, with D perhaps matching TRBD2 (7 bases). Trimming stripped 4 bases from V and 7 bases from J, with 18 bases between. This CDR3 region has 15 residues. Germline lookup yields CDR1 SGDLS and CDR2 YYNGEE. CDR3: CASSSTGGPSNEQFF. As DNA, the CDR3 is TGTGCCAGCAGCTCCACGGGGGGCCCGAGTAATGAGCAGTTCTTC.

The chain has TRBV7-2 and TRBJ1-4, with 7 bases aligning to TRBD1. The length of the CDR3 is 15 residues. Looked up from germline, CDR1 is SGHTA and CDR2 is FQGNSA. The V segment lost 5 bases and the J segment 2 bases; nucleotides outside the gene matches: 5. CDR3 sequence reads: CASSRRTGTNEKLFF. The CDR3 DNA is TGTGCCAGCAGCAGACGGACAGGCACTAATGAAAAACTGTTTTTT.

The chain has TRBV7-9 and TRBJ2-2; D uncertain. CDR3 length equals 16 residues. V lost 5 bases to trimming and J lost 1 base, with 14 bases between them. Germline CDR1 reads SEHNR; CDR2 reads FQNEAQ (reference sequence). DNA of the CDR3: TGTGCCAGCAGCGCACAGCTCCGTTTGAACACCGGGGAGCTGTTTTTT. Its translation: CASSAQLRLNTGELFF.

This clone occurred many times. The chain couples TRBV7-9 to TRBJ2-1, with TRBD2 matching 11 bases. This CDR3 contains 15 residues. Germline lookup yields CDR1 SEHNR and CDR2 FQNEAQ (reference sequence). V lost 5 bases to trimming and J lost 7 bases; unmatched junction nucleotides: 7. CDR3 in amino acids: CASSKTSGGLNEQFF. CDR3 nucleotides: TGTGCCAGCAGCAAAACTAGCGGGGGTCTAAATGAGCAGTTCTTC.

As concerns this clone: The junction shows a germline mismatch at one end, possibly a read error. This rearrangement joins TRBV7-7 to TRBJ2-1, with a weak D call TRBD1 (6 bases). The CDR3 loop spans 15 amino acids. Germline-derived CDR1 and CDR2 are SSHAT and FNYEAQ (reference sequence). The DNA for the CDR3 is TGTGCTAGCAGCTTATCGCAGGGGATTTACAATGAGCAGTTCTTC. Translated, it gives CASSLSQGIYNEQFF.

This clone was seen a few times. The chain employs TRBV5-1 and TRBJ2-1; D might be TRBD2 (6 bases). V lost 0 bases and J lost 14, with 15 bases in between. CDR1 and CDR2 from the germline V gene are SGHRS and YFSETQ. The CDR3 spans 13 residues. CDR3 sequence (DNA): TGCGCCAGCAGCTTGGGTTTAGACGGGAGTGAGTTCTTC. Encoded protein: CASSLGLDGSEFF.

CDR3 amino acids: CASSTLRRVTEAFF. The CDR3 DNA reads TGTGCCAGCAGTACCTTAAGGAGGGTGACTGAAGCTTTCTTT. The rearrangement links TRBV11-2 to TRBJ1-1, with D uncertain. CDR3 length: 14 residues. CDR1 SGHAT and CDR2 FQNNGV come from the germline V gene. Trimming removed 6 bases from V and 5 bases from J, with 16 bases in between.

V gene TRBV5-5 combines with J gene TRBJ1-5, with D possibly TRBD1 on 6 matching bases. The CDR3 extends over 14 amino acids. CDR1 is SGHKS and CDR2 is YYEKEE in the germline V gene (reference sequence). V lost 0 bases and J lost 2, with 6 bases in between. The CDR3 sequence: CASSLGTGNQPQHF. CDR3 coding DNA: TGTGCCAGCAGCTTGGGGACAGGCAATCAGCCCCAGCATTTT.

The genes are TRBV25-1 and TRBJ2-5, with D hard to call. CDR3 length: 14 residues. Per germline, CDR1 MGHDK and CDR2 SYGVNS. Trimming cost V 4 bases and J 1 base, with 10 bases left between them. The CDR3 sequence is CASSGQSPQETQYF. CDR3 nucleotide sequence: TGTGCCAGCAGTGGTCAGTCCCCCCAAGAGACCCAGTACTTC.

This clone is a singleton in its sample. The CDR3 bases are TGTGCCTGGAGTGAGGGCGGCAGGGGCCGCAATCAGCCCCAGCATTTT. Translation gives CAWSEGGRGRNQPQHF. The chain combines TRBV30 with TRBJ1-5; the D gene is possibly TRBD1 (6 bases). Germline assignment: CDR1 GTSNPN and CDR2 SVGIG (reference sequence). The length of the CDR3 is 16 residues. V lost 1 base to trimming and J lost 2 bases, with 15 bases between them.

The rearrangement joins TRBV4-3 to TRBJ2-1; 8 nucleotides match TRBD1. After removal of 4 bases from V and 5 bases from J, the junction contained 4 bases not matched to a gene. Per the germline V gene, CDR1 is LGHNA and CDR2 is YSLEER. The CDR3 has 14 residues. As DNA, the CDR3 is TGCGCCAGCAGCCCGGACAGGGAAAACAATGAGCAGTTCTTC. Translating it yields CASSPDRENNEQFF.

V gene TRBV19 combines with J gene TRBJ2-1; TRBD1 matches at 11 bases. V dropped 5 bases and J dropped 9; count of bases not matched to a gene: 9. The CDR3 consists of 15 residues. The germline V gene has CDR1 LNHDA and CDR2 SQIVND (reference sequence). CDR3: CASSPLGQGVGEQFF. DNA for the CDR3: TGTGCCAGTAGTCCCCTGGGACAGGGGGTAGGTGAGCAGTTCTTC.

This chain uses TRBV2 with TRBJ1-5; perhaps TRBD1 as D (5 bases). The germline V gene encodes CDR1 SNHLY and CDR2 FYNNEI. With 7 bases removed from V and 4 bases from J, the gap between germline ends came to 11 bases. The CDR3 loop spans 13 amino acids. CDR3 loop: CASKQDANQPQHF. The CDR3 DNA follows: TGTGCCAGCAAACAGGACGCAAATCAGCCCCAGCATTTT.

This chain uses TRBV18 with TRBJ2-7; the match to TRBD2 covers 7 bases. V lost 8 bases and J lost 3; bases outside the gene matches: 4. CDR1 is KGHSH, CDR2 LQKENI, per germline. The CDR3 totals 12 residues. CDR3 region: CASSGDVYEQYF. CDR3 bases: TGTGCCAGCAGCGGGGACGTCTACGAGCAGTACTTC.

This clone was seen a handful of times. The chain links TRBV7-2 to TRBJ1-2; 8 nucleotides align to TRBD1. This CDR3 is built from 14 residues. The germline V gene has CDR1 SGHTA and CDR2 FQGNSA. V shed 7 bases and J 0 bases; nucleotides not matched to a gene: 4. CDR3 DNA sequence: TGTGCCAGCACCTGGGGACAGGCTAACTATGGCTACACCTTC. Translating it yields CASTWGQANYGYTF.

The chain combines TRBV27 with TRBJ2-5; 7 nucleotides agree with TRBD1. The CDR3 totals 18 residues. With 4 bases clipped from V and 2 bases from J, the junction kept 16 bases outside the gene matches. The germline V gene encodes CDR1 MNHEY and CDR2 SMNVEV (reference sequence). CDR3 nucleotide sequence: TGTGCCAGCAGTTCCCTAGTCCTAGGGGACAGTCCACAAGAGACCCAGTACTTC. It encodes CASSSLVLGDSPQETQYF.

CDR3 protein: CASSTRQVHYGYTF. For the CDR3, the DNA is TGTGCCAGCAGCACCCGACAGGTCCACTATGGCTACACCTTC. J is TRBJ1-2 and V is TRBV21-1; the table's D call, TRBD1, has no DNA check behind it. TRBV21-1 is listed as a pseudogene. The CDR3 is made up of 14 amino acids.

The rearrangement links TRBV10-3 to TRBJ2-3, with D unresolved. Germline V lookup: CDR1 ENHRY, CDR2 SYGVKD. This CDR3 has 13 residues. Trimming cost V 7 bases and J 2 bases, with 10 bases left between them. The CDR3 is CAIKPGYTDTQYF. Here the CDR3 DNA reads TGTGCCATCAAGCCAGGATACACAGATACGCAGTATTTT.

The chain carries TRBV28 and TRBJ1-2; 9 bases are shared with TRBD1. Trimming at V came to 3 bases and at J to 6 bases, leaving 8 bases not matched to a gene. The CDR3 runs to 15 residues. Germline lookup yields CDR1 MDHEN and CDR2 SYDVKM. CDR3 residues: CASSLGQGAYNGYTF. As DNA, the CDR3 is TGTGCCAGCAGTTTGGGACAGGGTGCCTATAATGGCTACACCTTC.

The chain employs TRBV6-6 and TRBJ2-1; 10 bases line up with TRBD2. V dropped 5 bases and J dropped 5; count of bases not matched to a gene: 6. Germline V lookup: CDR1 MNHNY, CDR2 SVGAGI (reference sequence). The CDR3 spans 15 residues. Written as DNA, the CDR3 is TGTGCCAGCAGTCGATCTAGCGGGGGTAACAATGAGCAGTTCTTC. It encodes CASSRSSGGNNEQFF.

The genes are TRBV12-5 and TRBJ2-6; no clear D gene. CDR3 length: 13 residues. Germline V gene data show CDR1 as LGHNT and CDR2 as FRNRAP. Trimming cost V 7 bases and J 1 base, with 5 bases left between them. The CDR3 DNA is TGTGCTAGTGCCCAATCTGGGGCCAACGTCCTGACTTTC. This translates into CASAQSGANVLTF.